Below are 32 T cell receptor beta chains sequenced from a single sample in a study of cytotoxic CD8 clonotypes in ibrutinib-treated CLL. Data came from immunoSEQ multiplex PCR; TCRdb stores just in-frame clones and leaves some out. In the table there are tens of thousands of clones, around 68% of which are singletons. This specimen consisted of PBMCs, obtained after 12 months of ibrutinib treatment. These receptors originate from a human donor with chronic lymphocytic leukemia.

The chain joins TRBV13 to TRBJ2-7; no clear D. Looked up from germline, CDR1 is PRHDT and CDR2 is FYEKMQ (reference sequence). V lost 5 bases and J lost 4, with 15 bases in between. The CDR3 length is 14 residues. The CDR3 here is CASSPTELGYEQYF. The CDR3 nucleotides are TGTGCCAGCAGCCCCACTGAATTGGGTTACGAGCAGTACTTC. Based on the CDR3 plus reference TRBV13 and TRBJ2-7, the full variable domain is AAGVIQSPRHLIKEKRETATLKCYPIPRHDTVYWYQQGPGQDPQFLISFYEKMQSDKGSIPDRFSAQQFSDYHSELNMSSLELGDSALYFCASSPTELGYEQYFGPGTRLTVT.

CDR3 protein: CASSSPASHRGDYGYTF. The CDR3 coding sequence is TGCGCCAGCAGCTCACCCGCCTCCCACAGGGGCGACTATGGCTACACCTTC. The V and J genes are TRBV5-1 and TRBJ1-2; 7 bases line up with TRBD1. With V trimmed by 3 bases and J by 3 bases, 14 bases remained unmatched. Germline values: CDR1 SGHRS, CDR2 YFSETQ. The CDR3 runs 17 residues.

The rearrangement uses TRBV9 and TRBJ2-7; 9 bases align to TRBD1. Per germline, CDR1 SGDLS and CDR2 YYNGEE. J was trimmed by 4 bases and V by 3 bases; bases with no gene match: 2. This CDR3 is 13 amino acids long. CDR3 amino acids: CASSATGGYEQYF. CDR3 bases: TGTGCCAGCAGCGCGACAGGGGGGTACGAGCAGTACTTC.

V and J are TRBV10-3 and TRBJ2-1, with 9 nucleotides matching TRBD2. The trim removed 3 bases at V and 0 bases at J, leaving 3 bases unmatched. From germline, CDR1 is ENHRY and CDR2 SYGVKD. The CDR3 sequence is 16 residues long. The CDR3 loop reads CAISDPSGASYNEQFF. For the CDR3, the DNA is TGTGCCATCAGTGATCCTAGCGGGGCCTCCTACAATGAGCAGTTCTTC.

This clone was observed a few times. The chain has TRBV5-8 and TRBJ1-3; weak D call: TRBD1 (6 bases). Germline values: CDR1 SGHTS, CDR2 YDEGEE. The CDR3 has 16 amino acids. Trimming removed 5 bases at V and 2 bases at J, with 17 bases between. CDR3 in DNA: TGTGCCAGCAGGCGGGAACAGGGACTCGCTGGAAACACCATATATTTT. Translated, it gives CASRREQGLAGNTIYF. Supplemented by reference TRBV5-8 and TRBJ1-3, the full variable domain reads EAGVTQSPTHLIKTRGQQATLRCSPISGHTSVYWYQQALGLGLQFLLWYDEGEERNRGNFPPRFSGRQFPNYSSELNVNALELEDSALYLCASRREQGLAGNTIYFGEGSWLTVV.

This clone has a handful of counts. V and J are TRBV2 and TRBJ2-1; 12 nucleotides align to TRBD2. The germline gives CDR1 SNHLY, CDR2 FYNNEI. CDR3 length: 17 residues. Unmatched junction bases numbered 8, after V lost 3 bases and J lost 5 bases. CDR3 sequence (DNA): TGTGCCAGCAGTGATTTCCTAGCGGGGGGGCCTAACAATGAGCAGTTCTTC. Residues: CASSDFLAGGPNNEQFF.

The CDR3 DNA follows: TGTGCCAGCAGACAAGGAGTAGTGGGGACGGAAACCTTC. Its protein is CASRQGVVGTETF. The chain recombines TRBV7-9 with TRBJ1-2; possible D gene TRBD1, 5 bases. The CDR3 is made up of 13 amino acids. Trimming cost V 6 bases and J 14 bases, with 22 bases left between them. Germline V CDR1 and CDR2: SEHNR, FQNEAQ (reference sequence).

The chain joins TRBV19 to TRBJ1-5; the D is unclear. Germline V CDR1 and CDR2: LNHDA, SQIVND (reference sequence). Trimming removed 3 bases at V and 0 bases at J, with 18 bases between. The CDR3 consists of 18 residues. The chain's CDR3 is CASSIFLRAEYSNQPQHF. CDR3 bases: TGTGCCAGTAGTATTTTCCTTCGGGCAGAGTATAGCAATCAGCCCCAGCATTTT.

This clone is medium-sized by share. The genes are TRBV27 and TRBJ2-7; 9 bases align to TRBD1. CDR3 length equals 15 residues. CDR1 is MNHEY and CDR2 is SMNVEV in the germline V gene (reference sequence). V lost 5 bases to trimming and J lost 3 bases; unmatched junction nucleotides: 8. The CDR3 nucleotides are TGTGCCAGCAGTCTGACAGGGGGAGGTCTCTACGAGCAGTACTTC. Its protein is CASSLTGGGLYEQYF.

This CDR3 is CASRITGNSPLHF. CDR3 coding DNA: TGTGCCAGCAGAATTACAGGAAATTCACCCCTCCACTTT. V gene TRBV6-5 combines with J gene TRBJ1-6, with D possibly TRBD1 on 5 matching bases. The V gene's germline CDR1 is MNHEY and CDR2 SVGAGI. Trimming took off 6 bases at V and 7 bases at J, with 10 bases between the two ends. The CDR3 loop spans 13 amino acids.

The V gene is TRBV28, the J gene TRBJ1-1; possible D gene TRBD1, 5 bases. Trimming took off 5 bases at V and 1 base at J, with 11 bases between the two ends. The CDR3 totals 14 residues. From germline, CDR1 is MDHEN and CDR2 SYDVKM. The chain's CDR3 is CASSRGVRNTEAFF. The CDR3 DNA is TGTGCCAGCAGTAGAGGGGTTCGGAACACTGAAGCTTTCTTT.

The chain couples TRBV19 to TRBJ2-1; D remains ambiguous. The V gene's germline CDR1 is LNHDA and CDR2 SQIVND (reference sequence). Trimming removed 3 bases at V and 2 bases at J, with 11 bases between. This CDR3 is 15 amino acids long. Written as DNA, the CDR3 is TGTGCCAGTAGTATTTATGCCACGGCCTACAATGAGCAGTTCTTC. It encodes CASSIYATAYNEQFF.

The CDR3 bases are TGCGCCAGCAGTAACACGGTGGGTGGGGAAAAACTGTTTTTT. The encoded protein is CASSNTVGGEKLFF. This chain connects TRBV5-1 to TRBJ1-4; D gene ambiguous. There are 14 residues in the CDR3. V was clipped by 5 bases and J by 8 bases, with 16 bases between them. Germline V lookup: CDR1 SGHRS, CDR2 YFSETQ. The entire variable domain, with the rest obtained from reference TRBV5-1 and TRBJ1-4, is as follows: KAGVTQTPRYLIKTRGQQVTLSCSPISGHRSVSWYQQTPGQGLQFLFEYFSETQRNKGNFPGRFSGRQFSNSRSEMNVSTLELGDSALYLCASSNTVGGEKLFFGSGTQLSVL.

About this clone: At one of its ends the junction is not consistent with the germline gene, which may arise from a read error. This sequence joins TRBV7-7 and TRBJ2-3, with TRBD1 matching 8 bases. Germline V CDR1 and CDR2: SSHAT, FNYEAQ (reference sequence). CDR3 length equals 16 residues. CDR3 in amino acids: CASSAYDRGPQDTQYF. The DNA for the CDR3 is TGTGCTAGCAGCGCCTACGACAGGGGCCCTCAGGATACGCAGTATTTT. Full variable domain (remainder filled in from reference TRBV7-7 and TRBJ2-3): GAGVSQSPRYKVTKRGQDVTLRCDPISSHATLYWYQQALGQGPEFLTYFNYEAQPDKSGLPSDRFSAERPEGSISTLTIQRTEQRDSAMYRCASSAYDRGPQDTQYFGPGTRLTVL.

This clone was picked up a small number of times. The J gene is TRBJ1-2, the V gene TRBV11-2; 7 bases are shared with TRBD1. Germline V gene sequence: CDR1 SGHAT, CDR2 FQNNGV. This CDR3 comprises 14 residues. Trimming cost V 0 bases and J 3 bases; bases outside gene matches: 1. The DNA for the CDR3 is TGTGCCAGCAGCTTAGAAACAGGGGACTATGGCTACACCTTC. As protein: CASSLETGDYGYTF.

This rearrangement joins TRBV2 to TRBJ2-4; D is uncertain. V shed 2 bases and J shed 1 base, with 6 bases lying between them. This CDR3 is 14 amino acids long. Germline CDR1 is SNHLY and CDR2 is FYNNEI. The CDR3 nucleotides are TGTGCCAGCAGTGAAAGTCTGGCCAAAAACATTCAGTACTTC. Protein product: CASSESLAKNIQYF.

This clone was counted a few times. This rearrangement joins TRBV19 to TRBJ1-6; TRBD1 is a possible D gene (6 bases). The CDR3 has 16 amino acids. Trimming left V 9 bases short and J 6 bases short, with 21 bases between. Germline V gene data show CDR1 as LNHDA and CDR2 as SQIVND (reference sequence). CDR3 loop: CASSDLTGKSNSPLHF. The CDR3 nucleotides are TGTGCCAGCAGCGACTTAACAGGGAAGAGTAATTCACCCCTCCACTTT.

This clone turned up a few times. The genes are TRBV19 and TRBJ2-5, with D unresolved. The CDR3 runs 11 residues. Germline V gives CDR1 LNHDA, CDR2 SQIVND (reference sequence). The V and J ends lost 8 bases and 5 bases respectively, with 9 bases between them. The CDR3 spells CASLGPETQYF. For the CDR3, the DNA is TGTGCCAGTTTAGGGCCGGAGACCCAGTACTTC.

This chain joins TRBV6-1 and TRBJ1-2; 9 nucleotides line up with TRBD1. CDR3 size: 15 residues. V dropped 6 bases and J dropped 8; count of bases not matched to a gene: 13. The germline V gene has CDR1 MNHNS and CDR2 SASEGT. The CDR3 region is CASRIPGQGLEGYTF. As DNA, the CDR3 is TGTGCCAGCAGGATACCGGGACAGGGTCTGGAGGGCTACACCTTC.

The chain joins TRBV15 to TRBJ2-5; D could derive from TRBD1 or TRBD2 (6 bases each). Germline V gene sequence: CDR1 LNHNV, CDR2 YYDKDF (reference sequence). Trimming shortened V by 3 bases and J by 4 bases, and 15 bases separated the two germline ends. The CDR3 runs 15 residues. In DNA form, the CDR3 reads TGTGCCACCAGCAGGGTCGGGGGCCAGAGAGAGACCCAGTACTTC. Amino acids: CATSRVGGQRETQYF.

The chain has TRBV5-1 and TRBJ1-2, with D hard to call. Trimming took 0 bases from V and 8 from J, leaving 11 bases between them. The CDR3 has 13 residues. CDR1 is SGHRS and CDR2 is YFSETQ in the germline V gene. The CDR3 DNA sequence: TGCGCCAGCAGCTTGGACCAAATCGGAGGCTACACCTTC. It codes for CASSLDQIGGYTF.

The genes are TRBV5-1 and TRBJ1-1, with no clear D. This CDR3 is built from 13 residues. Per the germline V gene, CDR1 is SGHRS and CDR2 is YFSETQ. V was cut by 2 bases and J by 1 base, with 6 bases left in between. The CDR3 loop reads CASSFAENTEAFF. In nucleotides, the CDR3 is TGCGCCAGCAGCTTCGCAGAGAACACTGAAGCTTTCTTT.

This clone has only a few counts. The V gene is TRBV18, the J gene TRBJ1-1; D is unclear. Between the trimmed V and J ends, which lost 2 bases and 2 bases, there was a span of 9 bases. CDR1 is KGHSH, CDR2 LQKENI, per germline. CDR3 length equals 14 residues. The CDR3 DNA reads as TGTGCCAGCTCACCAAGGGTTCTAAACACTGAAGCTTTCTTT. Its protein is CASSPRVLNTEAFF.

The DNA for the CDR3 is TGTGCCAGCAGCTTGGAATTAGCTAGGTCAGATACGCAGTATTTT. Translation gives CASSLELARSDTQYF. The chain uses TRBV5-4 and TRBJ2-3, with no clear D. This CDR3 spans 15 amino acids. Germline V CDR1 and CDR2: SGHNT, YYREEE (reference sequence). V was pared by 0 bases and J by 4 bases, with 12 bases between.

This chain links TRBV5-4 with TRBJ2-5; 8 nucleotides match TRBD2. Germline lookup yields CDR1 SGHNT and CDR2 YYREEE (reference sequence). This CDR3 has 14 amino acids. Trimming took 0 bases from V and 7 from J; bases not matched to a gene: 5. The CDR3 protein is CASSLGGLGGTQYF. The CDR3 nucleotides read TGTGCCAGCAGCTTGGGGGGACTAGGTGGGACCCAGTACTTC.

This clone was picked up a small number of times. The chain joins TRBV28 to TRBJ1-3, with 8 bases that match TRBD1. CDR3 size: 15 residues. Trimming took 6 bases from V and 3 from J; bases not matched to a gene: 7. Germline lookup yields CDR1 MDHEN and CDR2 SYDVKM. The CDR3 nucleotides are TGTGCCAGCAGAAAACCCAGGGGGCTTGGAAACACCATATATTTT. Its protein is CASRKPRGLGNTIYF. Full variable domain (remainder filled in from reference TRBV28 and TRBJ1-3): DVKVTQSSRYLVKRTGEKVFLECVQDMDHENMFWYRQDPGLGLRLIYFSYDVKMKEKGDIPEGYSVSREKKERFSLILESASTNQTSMYLCASRKPRGLGNTIYFGEGSWLTVV.

The chain carries TRBV27 and TRBJ1-3, with TRBD1 matching 8 bases. The germline CDR1 and CDR2 sequences are MNHEY and SMNVEV (reference sequence). V lost 4 bases, J lost 1 base, and 3 bases stayed unmatched. The CDR3 is 15 amino acids. CDR3 residues: CASSSQGGSGNTIYF. The CDR3 coding sequence is TGTGCCAGCAGTTCACAGGGGGGGTCTGGAAACACCATATATTTT.

The chain is built from TRBV15 and TRBJ1-6, with D unresolved. The CDR3 extends over 16 amino acids. Germline CDR1 and CDR2: LNHNV and YYDKDF (reference sequence). Trimming removed 0 bases at V and 2 bases at J, with 8 bases between. The CDR3 is CATSRDHSAYNSPLHF. DNA of the CDR3: TGTGCCACCAGCAGAGATCACAGCGCCTATAATTCACCCCTCCACTTT.

The V call is TRBV7-2, the J call TRBJ2-7, with 7 nucleotides matching TRBD2. Germline V CDR1 and CDR2: SGHTA, FQGNSA. Trimming removed 5 bases from V and 8 bases from J; junction bases left unmatched: 6. The CDR3 consists of 12 residues. The CDR3 protein is CASSITSVKQYF. The CDR3 region has the DNA TGTGCCAGCAGCATAACTAGCGTAAAGCAGTACTTC.

V gene TRBV4-1 combines with J gene TRBJ2-3; 8 bases line up with TRBD2. Per germline, CDR1 MGHRA and CDR2 YSYEKL. The CDR3 is 16 residues long. The junction had 3 bases not matched to a gene; V was cut back by 1 base and J by 0 bases. The CDR3 protein is CASSQATSESTDTQYF. CDR3 DNA: TGCGCCAGCAGCCAAGCGACTAGCGAAAGCACAGATACGCAGTATTTT.

V gene TRBV19 combines with J gene TRBJ1-1; D possibly corresponds to TRBD1 (6 bases). Trimming took 10 bases from V and 3 from J, leaving 15 bases between them. This CDR3 is built from 13 residues. Per germline, CDR1 LNHDA and CDR2 SQIVND (reference sequence). The CDR3 is CATQGRMDTEAFF. CDR3 nucleotides: TGTGCCACCCAGGGGCGTATGGACACTGAAGCTTTCTTT.

The chain carries TRBV7-9 and TRBJ1-6; tentative D call: TRBD1 (6 bases). This CDR3 comprises 17 residues. The V gene lost 4 bases and the J gene lost 0 bases, with 13 bases spanning the gap. CDR1 SEHNR and CDR2 FQNEAQ come from the germline V gene (reference sequence). This chain's CDR3 is CASSSGRGNSYNSPLHF. The CDR3, as DNA: TGTGCCAGCAGCTCCGGTAGGGGGAACTCCTATAATTCACCCCTCCACTTT.